This T cell receptor (beta chain) was recovered during a study of blood T cell repertoires in COVID-19. Study as a whole: Samples came from the United States, Italy and Spain, spanning acute and convalescent COVID-19. Sources were T cells, B-cell-depleted T cells, or PBMCs; the material itself was cDNA or gDNA.

Authors' methods: Reference gene primer amplification gave estimated nucleated cell counts. The method was immunoSEQ multiplex PCR; TCRdb's version includes in-frame clones alone and lacks a portion of them. Clonal size and the V and J genes are those of that table, whereas D and trimming came from the DNA. The sample shows about 220,000 clones, roughly 84% of them seen only once. The CDR3 extends over 19 amino acids. CDR1 is SEHNR, CDR2 FQNEAQ, per germline (reference sequence). With V trimmed by 5 bases and J by 0 bases, 9 bases remained unmatched. This clone was observed once. The gene calls are TRBV7-9 and TRBJ2-3; TRBD2 agrees at 15 bases. The clonotype originates from a woman aged 55-69 years who had recovered from COVID-19. Sequencing was performed on peripheral blood. The CDR3, as DNA: TGTGCCAGCAGCCCCCCCGGGACTAGCGGGGGGTATAGCACAGATACGCAGTATTTT. This sequence encodes CASSPPGTSGGYSTDTQYF.